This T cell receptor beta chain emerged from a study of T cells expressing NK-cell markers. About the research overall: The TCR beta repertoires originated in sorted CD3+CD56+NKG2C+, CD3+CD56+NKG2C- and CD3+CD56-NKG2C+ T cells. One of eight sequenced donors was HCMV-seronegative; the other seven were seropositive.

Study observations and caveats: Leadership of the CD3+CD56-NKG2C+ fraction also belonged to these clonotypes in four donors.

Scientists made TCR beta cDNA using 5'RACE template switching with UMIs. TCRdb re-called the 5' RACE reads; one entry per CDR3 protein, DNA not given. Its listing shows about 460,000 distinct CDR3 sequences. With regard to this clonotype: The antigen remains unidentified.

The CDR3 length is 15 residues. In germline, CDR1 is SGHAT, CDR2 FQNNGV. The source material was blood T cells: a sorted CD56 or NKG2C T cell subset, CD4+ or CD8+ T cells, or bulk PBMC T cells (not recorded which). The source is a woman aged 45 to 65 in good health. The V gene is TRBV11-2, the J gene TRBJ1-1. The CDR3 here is CASSTVVGFGTEAFF.